These 29 T cell receptor beta chains came from one sample sequenced in a study of Ad26.COV2.S vaccination and SARS-CoV-2 variants. Sequenced by immunoSEQ multiplex PCR; TCRdb stores in-frame clones only, minus some. The repertoire holds a few hundred thousand clones, roughly 90% seen once, with approximately 4% in the top ten. The treatment denotes: some 20 received Ad26.COV2.S at low or high dose, single or two shots; five or six received placebo; per-sample allocation not given. Collection of samples fell on day 63 after the first vaccine or placebo injection. The input for sequencing was peripheral blood, taken in a trial of Ad26.COV2.S vaccine versus placebo. The receptors derive from a person between 18 and 59 years old who received the Ad26.COV2.S COVID-19 vaccine or a placebo.

This rearrangement joins TRBV28 to TRBJ2-1; D unclear. Per germline, CDR1 MDHEN and CDR2 SYDVKM. This CDR3 contains 16 residues. V lost 3 bases and J lost 0, with 12 bases in between. CDR3 residues: CASSLSPGSSYNEQFF. CDR3 coding DNA: TGTGCCAGCAGTTTGTCCCCAGGCAGCTCCTACAATGAGCAGTTCTTC.

The gene calls are TRBV5-1 and TRBJ2-3; tentative D call: TRBD1 (6 bases). V gave up 6 bases and J gave up 3 bases, with 14 bases separating them. The CDR3 consists of 14 residues. Germline V gives CDR1 SGHRS, CDR2 YFSETQ. CDR3 sequence reads: CASTKGQGTDTQYF. Here the CDR3 DNA reads TGCGCCAGCACCAAGGGTCAGGGGACAGATACGCAGTATTTT. The complete variable domain, with remaining parts taken from reference TRBV5-1 and TRBJ2-3, reads KAGVTQTPRYLIKTRGQQVTLSCSPISGHRSVSWYQQTPGQGLQFLFEYFSETQRNKGNFPGRFSGRQFSNSRSEMNVSTLELGDSALYLCASTKGQGTDTQYFGPGTRLTVL.

The J gene is TRBJ1-3, the V gene TRBV5-4; perhaps TRBD1 as D (5 bases). The V and J ends lost 4 bases and 3 bases respectively, with 11 bases between them. Germline CDR1 SGHNT, CDR2 YYREEE (reference sequence). The CDR3 extends over 14 amino acids. The CDR3 protein is CASSGGEYGNTIYF. CDR3 in DNA: TGTGCCAGCAGCGGAGGGGAGTATGGAAACACCATATATTTT.

The chain recombines TRBV7-2 with TRBJ1-5, with a weak D call TRBD1 (5 bases). V was shortened by 4 bases and J by 0 bases, with 7 bases between the two germline ends. CDR1 and CDR2 from the germline V gene are SGHTA and FQGNSA. The CDR3 is 14 amino acids. The DNA for the CDR3 is TGTGCCAGCAGCTGGGGGGGTAGCAATCAGCCCCAGCATTTT. Translated, it gives CASSWGGSNQPQHF.

This clone was seen a few times. The CDR3 region is CASSHLTGGYYEQYF. As DNA, the CDR3 is TGCGCCAGCAGCCACCTGACAGGGGGCTACTACGAGCAGTACTTC. This chain uses TRBV4-3 with TRBJ2-7, with TRBD1 identical over 10 bases. J lost 3 bases, V lost 3 bases, and 5 bases had no gene match. Per the germline V gene, CDR1 is LGHNA and CDR2 is YSLEER. The CDR3 extends over 15 amino acids.

The J gene is TRBJ2-7, the V gene TRBV6-5; D remains ambiguous. Trimming took off 2 bases at V and 5 bases at J, with 10 bases between the two ends. Germline V gene lookup returns CDR1 MNHEY and CDR2 SVGAGI. There are 13 residues in the CDR3. The CDR3: CASSYSQTNEQYF. The CDR3 bases are TGTGCCAGCAGTTACAGTCAAACCAACGAGCAGTACTTC.

As regards this clone: Other DNA sequences within the sample encode an identical CDR3. V and J are TRBV19 and TRBJ1-5; D unclear. V lost 6 bases and J 1 base, leaving 4 bases between the germline ends. The CDR3 has 12 amino acids. CDR1 LNHDA and CDR2 SQIVND come from the germline V gene (reference sequence). CDR3 nucleotide sequence: TGTGCCAGTAGAGGAAGCAATCAGCCCCAGCATTTT. Encoded protein: CASRGSNQPQHF.

This chain uses TRBV7-6 with TRBJ1-1; 8 bases are a match to TRBD1. The ends lost 4 bases at V and 5 bases at J; junction bases unmatched: 6. CDR1 is SGHVS, CDR2 FNYEAQ, per germline. The CDR3 has 14 amino acids. The CDR3 region is CASSYGQGETEAFF. For the CDR3, the DNA is TGTGCCAGCAGCTACGGACAGGGCGAAACTGAAGCTTTCTTT. Supplemented by reference TRBV7-6 and TRBJ1-1, the full variable domain reads GAGVSQSPRYKVTKRGQDVALRCDPISGHVSLYWYRQALGQGPEFLTYFNYEAQQDKSGLPNDRFSAERPEGSISTLTIQRTEQRDSAMYRCASSYGQGETEAFFGQGTRLTVV.

The chain has TRBV7-9 and TRBJ1-2; 10 nucleotides align to TRBD1. The CDR3 loop spans 15 amino acids. J gave up 8 bases and V 7 bases, and 13 bases lay outside the gene matches. Looked up from germline, CDR1 is SEHNR and CDR2 is FQNEAQ (reference sequence). The chain's CDR3 is CASTMPGQGLGGYTF. CDR3 in DNA: TGTGCCAGCACCATGCCGGGACAGGGGTTAGGGGGCTACACCTTC.

The chain combines TRBV7-9 with TRBJ2-7; the match to TRBD2 covers 11 bases. Looked up from germline, CDR1 is SEHNR and CDR2 is FQNEAQ (reference sequence). V lost 5 bases and J lost 2; bases outside the gene matches: 17. The length of the CDR3 is 19 residues. The CDR3 DNA is TGTGCCAGCAGCATTCCGGTCAACATAGCGGGGGGGATTCCCTACGAGCAGTACTTC. Translating gives CASSIPVNIAGGIPYEQYF.

Notes on this clone: Other DNA sequences from this sample encode an identical CDR3 as well. This chain joins TRBV6-5 and TRBJ2-3; D unclear. From germline, CDR1 is MNHEY and CDR2 SVGAGI. The CDR3 runs 12 residues. Trimming cost V 0 bases and J 6 bases, with 4 bases left between them. CDR3 protein: CASSYSGDTQYF. For the CDR3, the DNA is TGTGCCAGCAGTTACTCGGGGGATACGCAGTATTTT.

The gene calls are TRBV29-1 and TRBJ2-5, with TRBD2 matching over 9 bases. Per the germline V gene, CDR1 is SQVTM and CDR2 is ANQGSEA. The V and J ends lost 4 bases and 5 bases, in that order; junction bases with no gene match: 11. This CDR3 comprises 15 residues. The CDR3 nucleotides read TGCAGCGTTGGCTCGCGGGGGGGCCAATATGAGACCCAGTACTTC. It encodes CSVGSRGGQYETQYF.

V gene TRBV15 combines with J gene TRBJ2-1, with 7 bases matching TRBD2. Losses at the gene ends were 0 bases for V and 0 bases for J; bases not matched to a gene: 5. This CDR3 spans 17 amino acids. The germline gives CDR1 LNHNV, CDR2 YYDKDF (reference sequence). CDR3: CATSRESSGRSYNEQFF. CDR3 DNA: TGTGCCACCAGCAGAGAATCTAGCGGACGCTCCTACAATGAGCAGTTCTTC.

The CDR3 nucleotides read TGCGCCAGCAGCCCCGGGGCGGCTAGCACAGATACGCAGTATTTT. This gives the protein CASSPGAASTDTQYF. The genes are TRBV4-3 and TRBJ2-3, with D possibly called TRBD1 or TRBD2 (5 bases each). The germline V gene encodes CDR1 LGHNA and CDR2 YSLEER. The V end was cut by 4 bases, the J end by 0 bases, with 11 bases between. The CDR3 is made up of 15 amino acids.

V and J are TRBV5-5 and TRBJ2-7, with TRBD1 matching over 7 bases. The V gene end was trimmed by 2 bases and the J gene end by 4 bases; junction bases not matched to a gene: 3. Germline CDR1 SGHKS, CDR2 YYEKEE (reference sequence). The CDR3 has 13 residues. The CDR3 bases are TGTGCCAGCAGCTTCGGACAGGCTTACGAGCAGTACTTC. It translates to CASSFGQAYEQYF.

The V and J genes are TRBV9 and TRBJ2-3; D remains ambiguous. V lost 0 bases and J 3 bases, leaving 11 bases between the germline ends. The CDR3 is made up of 15 amino acids. Germline V gene data show CDR1 as SGDLS and CDR2 as YYNGEE. CDR3 nucleotide sequence: TGTGCCAGCAGCGTAGGAACGATTAGGACAGATACGCAGTATTTT. This sequence encodes CASSVGTIRTDTQYF.

The genes are TRBV5-1 and TRBJ1-1; TRBD1 might be the D (5 bases). V lost 5 bases, J lost 0 bases, and 17 bases lay in between. Germline V gives CDR1 SGHRS, CDR2 YFSETQ. The CDR3 totals 16 residues. The chain's CDR3 is CASSPGRGIMNTEAFF. DNA for the CDR3: TGCGCCAGCAGTCCCGGGAGGGGCATTATGAACACTGAAGCTTTCTTT.

The chain combines TRBV28 with TRBJ2-7; either TRBD1 or TRBD2 may fit D (6 bases each). CDR1 and CDR2 from the germline V gene are MDHEN and SYDVKM. V was shortened by 2 bases and J by 4 bases, with 15 bases between the two germline ends. The CDR3 sequence is 15 residues long. For the CDR3, the DNA is TGTGCCAGCAGTTTAGGGGGGCCGGGCGAGTACGAGCAGTACTTC. It specifies CASSLGGPGEYEQYF.

This rearrangement joins TRBV30 to TRBJ1-5; D gene ambiguous. The V end lost 0 bases, the J end lost 2 bases, and 11 bases lay between the germline ends. CDR3 size: 15 residues. CDR1 is GTSNPN and CDR2 is SVGIG in the germline V gene (reference sequence). CDR3 region: CAWSVRGIRNQPQHF. The CDR3 bases are TGTGCCTGGAGTGTAAGAGGGATCCGCAATCAGCCCCAGCATTTT.

The chain combines TRBV24-1 with TRBJ1-4; the D is unclear. This CDR3 is 11 amino acids long. V lost 4 bases, J lost 8 bases, and 4 bases lay in between. Germline lookup yields CDR1 KGHDR and CDR2 SFDVKD. The CDR3 is CATSEGEKLFF. CDR3 coding DNA: TGTGCCACCAGTGAAGGGGAAAAACTGTTTTTT.

This chain uses TRBV10-3 with TRBJ2-6, with 9 bases that match TRBD1. Losses at the gene ends were 8 bases for V and 3 bases for J; bases not matched to a gene: 5. Germline V lookup: CDR1 ENHRY, CDR2 SYGVKD. The CDR3 is 15 residues long. Here the CDR3 reads CAIGTGISGANVLTF. CDR3 DNA: TGTGCCATCGGGACAGGGATAAGTGGGGCCAACGTCCTGACTTTC.

CDR3 sequence: CASSATDPSPLHF. In DNA form, the CDR3 reads TGTGCCAGCAGTGCGACAGACCCCTCACCCCTCCACTTT. The gene calls are TRBV2 and TRBJ1-6; possibly TRBD1 for D (5 bases). The CDR3 totals 13 residues. Per germline, CDR1 SNHLY and CDR2 FYNNEI. Trimming removed 4 bases at V and 10 bases at J, with 11 bases between.

The chain is built from TRBV6-5 and TRBJ2-5; a weak D match, TRBD2 (5 bases). Germline values: CDR1 MNHEY, CDR2 SVGAGI. The CDR3 has 15 amino acids. V lost 4 bases to trimming and J lost 0 bases, with 12 bases between them. The CDR3 DNA is TGTGCCAGCAGTTCCCGTAGGGAGTACCAAGAGACCCAGTACTTC. Protein: CASSSRREYQETQYF.

This chain uses TRBV5-6 with TRBJ2-2; 9 bases fit TRBD1. Trimming at V came to 2 bases and at J to 3 bases, leaving 8 bases not matched to a gene. From germline, CDR1 is SGHDT and CDR2 YYEEEE. The CDR3 length is 17 residues. The CDR3 DNA sequence: TGTGCCAGCAGCTTCGGAGCCGGGACAGGGTACACCGGGGAGCTGTTTTTT. Translated: CASSFGAGTGYTGELFF.

Written as DNA, the CDR3 is TGTGCCAGCCGGACATCCCCTTTTTCTGGAAACACCATATATTTT. Translated: CASRTSPFSGNTIYF. This rearrangement joins TRBV2 to TRBJ1-3, with D tentatively TRBD1 (5 bases). The V and J ends lost 8 bases and 1 base respectively, with 15 bases between them. Germline CDR1 and CDR2: SNHLY and FYNNEI. The length of the CDR3 is 15 residues.

The chain is built from TRBV25-1 and TRBJ1-5, with D unclear. V lost 5 bases and J 0 bases, leaving 8 bases between the germline ends. The CDR3 consists of 14 residues. Germline V gene sequence: CDR1 MGHDK, CDR2 SYGVNS. CDR3 sequence reads: CASSQRDSNQPQHF. In DNA form, the CDR3 reads TGTGCCAGCAGTCAGAGGGATAGCAATCAGCCCCAGCATTTT.

The chain couples TRBV28 to TRBJ1-2, with D perhaps matching TRBD1 (5 bases). This CDR3 has 14 residues. CDR1 and CDR2 (germline): MDHEN, SYDVKM. The V end was cut by 2 bases, the J end by 3 bases, with 10 bases between. The DNA of the CDR3 is TGTGCCAGCAGTTTAGTGGCAGGGCACTATGGCTACACCTTC. Translation gives CASSLVAGHYGYTF.

V and J are TRBV4-2 and TRBJ2-2; D is possibly TRBD2 (6 bases). V was shortened by 8 bases and J by 0 bases, with 13 bases between the two germline ends. Per the germline V gene, CDR1 is LGHNA and CDR2 is YNFKEQ. CDR3 size: 15 residues. CDR3 in amino acids: CASGSGVSNTGELFF. The CDR3 DNA reads as TGTGCCAGCGGTTCGGGGGTTTCGAACACCGGGGAGCTGTTTTTT.

The count of this clone is one. This chain uses TRBV13 with TRBJ2-7, with 9 bases aligning to TRBD2. There are 14 residues in the CDR3. Germline trimming cut 6 bases from V and 1 base from J; bases unmatched to any gene: 4. CDR1 PRHDT and CDR2 FYEKMQ come from the germline V gene (reference sequence). The CDR3: CASRRAGGSYEQYF. CDR3 in DNA: TGTGCCAGCAGGCGGGCGGGGGGGTCCTACGAGCAGTACTTC.